This entry concerns a single T cell receptor (beta chain). Its target is not known. This sample is drawn from a study of T cell responses to AZD1222 COVID-19 vaccine. As for the study in general: Investigators merged groups given second doses at roughly 4 or roughly 12 weeks.

Assay: immunoSEQ multiplex PCR; the TCRdb copy retains only in-frame clones and omits some. Of tens of thousands of clones listed, around 82% are singletons. The CDR3 length is 14 residues. The germline gives CDR1 LGHNA, CDR2 YSLEER. The trim removed 1 base at V and 8 bases at J, leaving 5 bases unmatched. Whole-study results and caveats: Repertoires were obtained only post-peak T cell response. When two AZD1222 doses had been given, Spike-specific TCR breadth and depth rose.

The sequence was obtained from an adult in good health. The rearrangement joins TRBV4-3 to TRBJ2-1; 7 nucleotides agree with TRBD2. The material was peripheral blood, obtained on day 0 of AZD1222 vaccination. The CDR3 DNA sequence: TGCGCCAGCAGCCAAGTGGTAGCGGGCCATGAGCAGTTCTTC. This encodes CASSQVVAGHEQFF.